The text below deals with one TCR beta chain. No antigen is known for it. Assay used: immunoSEQ multiplex PCR; TCRdb lists only in-frame clones, some missing. Found here are tens of thousands of clones, 85% to 90% of them singletons; the top ten hold approximately 5%. These data are taken from a study of OX40 agonist ivuxolimab in advanced cancers. Samples were taken at baseline and on day 1 of cycles 4 and 7. Study conclusions and caveats: Clonal expansion was seen in CD4+ and CD8+ blood T cells by week 6 at 0.1 to 3.0 mg/kg. Expanded clones tended on average to be more numerous among CD8+ T cells than CD4+. Which antigen the expanded peripheral T cells recognized is unknown.

The V segment lost 4 bases and the J segment 2 bases; nucleotides outside the gene matches: 15. This CDR3 is 17 amino acids long. CDR1 is SGHRS and CDR2 is YFSETQ in the germline V gene. The sequencing used CD4+ or CD8+ T cells sorted from blood, collected in a trial of the OX40 agonist ivuxolimab. The genes are TRBV5-1 and TRBJ2-7, with TRBD1 identical over 7 bases. The source is an adult with an advanced solid tumor such as melanoma, head and neck, liver or kidney cancer. CDR3 sequence reads: CASSLNPTGQSTYEQYF. The CDR3 DNA reads as TGCGCCAGCAGCCTAAACCCTACGGGACAGAGCACCTACGAGCAGTACTTC.